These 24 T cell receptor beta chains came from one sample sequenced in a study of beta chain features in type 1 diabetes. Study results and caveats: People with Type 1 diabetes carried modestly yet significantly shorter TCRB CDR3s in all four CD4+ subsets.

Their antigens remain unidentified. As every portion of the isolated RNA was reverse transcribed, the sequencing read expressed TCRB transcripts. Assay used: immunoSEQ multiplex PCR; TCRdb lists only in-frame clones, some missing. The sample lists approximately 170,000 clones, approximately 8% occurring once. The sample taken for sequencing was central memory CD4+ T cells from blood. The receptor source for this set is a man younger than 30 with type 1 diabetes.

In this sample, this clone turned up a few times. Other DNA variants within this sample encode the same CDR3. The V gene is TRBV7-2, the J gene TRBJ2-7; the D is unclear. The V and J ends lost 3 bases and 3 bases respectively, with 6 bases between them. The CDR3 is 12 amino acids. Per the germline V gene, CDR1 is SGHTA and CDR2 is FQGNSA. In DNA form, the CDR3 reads TGTGCCAGCAGCTTGTCCGGCTACGAGCAGTACTTC. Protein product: CASSLSGYEQYF. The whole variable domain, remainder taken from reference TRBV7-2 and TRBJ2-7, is GAGVSQSPSNKVTEKGKDVELRCDPISGHTALYWYRQSLGQGLEFLIYFQGNSAPDKSGLPSDRFSAERTGGSVSTLTIQRTQQEDSAVYLCASSLSGYEQYFGPGTRLTVT.

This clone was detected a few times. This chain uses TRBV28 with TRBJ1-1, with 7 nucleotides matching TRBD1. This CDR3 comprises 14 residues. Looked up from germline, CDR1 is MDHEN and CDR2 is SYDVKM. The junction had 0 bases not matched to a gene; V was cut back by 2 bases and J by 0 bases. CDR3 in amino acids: CASSLGTVNTEAFF. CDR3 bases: TGTGCCAGCAGTTTAGGGACAGTGAACACTGAAGCTTTCTTT.

The CDR3 loop is CASPTSGDTIYF. The CDR3 bases are TGCGCCAGCCCAACGAGCGGAGACACCATATATTTT. The chain employs TRBV5-1 and TRBJ1-3; D gene ambiguous. The germline CDR1 and CDR2 sequences are SGHRS and YFSETQ. Trimming pared 7 bases from V and 8 bases from J, leaving 13 bases between. CDR3 size: 12 residues.

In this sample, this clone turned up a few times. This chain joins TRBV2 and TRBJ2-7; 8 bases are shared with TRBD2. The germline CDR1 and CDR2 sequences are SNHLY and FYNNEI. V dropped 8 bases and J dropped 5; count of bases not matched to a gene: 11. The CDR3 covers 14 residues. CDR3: CASYYSGISHEQYF. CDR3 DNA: TGTGCCAGCTACTATAGCGGGATTAGCCACGAGCAGTACTTC.

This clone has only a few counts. CDR3 in DNA: TGTGCCAGCAGTCAAACTCTGGACAATGAGCAGTTCTTC. As protein: CASSQTLDNEQFF. The gene calls are TRBV7-2 and TRBJ2-1; D not certain. The CDR3 extends over 13 amino acids. CDR1 is SGHTA, CDR2 FQGNSA, per germline. Trimming pared 6 bases from V and 5 bases from J, leaving 11 bases between.

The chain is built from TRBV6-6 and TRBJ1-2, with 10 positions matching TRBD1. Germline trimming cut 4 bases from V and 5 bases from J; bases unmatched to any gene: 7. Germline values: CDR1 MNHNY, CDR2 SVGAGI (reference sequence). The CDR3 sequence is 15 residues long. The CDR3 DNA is TGTGCCAGCAGTTGGGGGACAGGGGTAGGGTATGGCTACACCTTC. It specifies CASSWGTGVGYGYTF.

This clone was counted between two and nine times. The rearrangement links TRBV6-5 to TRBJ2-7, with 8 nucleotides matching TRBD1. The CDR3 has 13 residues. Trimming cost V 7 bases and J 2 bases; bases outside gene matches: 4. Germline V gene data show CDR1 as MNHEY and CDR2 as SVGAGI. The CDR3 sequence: CASTRTGTYEQYF. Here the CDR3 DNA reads TGTGCCAGCACCCGGACAGGGACCTACGAGCAGTACTTC.

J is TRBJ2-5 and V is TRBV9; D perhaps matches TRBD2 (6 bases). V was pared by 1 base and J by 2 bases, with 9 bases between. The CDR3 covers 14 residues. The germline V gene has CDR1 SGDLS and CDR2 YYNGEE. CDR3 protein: CASSVWGEQETQYF. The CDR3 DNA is TGTGCCAGCAGCGTATGGGGGGAACAAGAGACCCAGTACTTC.

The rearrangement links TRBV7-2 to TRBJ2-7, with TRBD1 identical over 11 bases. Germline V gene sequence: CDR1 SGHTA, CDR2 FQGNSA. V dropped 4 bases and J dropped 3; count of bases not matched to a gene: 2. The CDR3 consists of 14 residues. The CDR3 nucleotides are TGTGCCAGCAGCTCCGGGACAGGGGGCTACGAGCAGTACTTC. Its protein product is CASSSGTGGYEQYF.

As DNA, the CDR3 is TGTGCCAGCAAAGAAGACAGCAACTATGGCTACACCTTC. This encodes CASKEDSNYGYTF. This chain links TRBV6-5 with TRBJ1-2; perhaps TRBD1 as D (5 bases). Trimming shortened V by 7 bases and J by 2 bases, and 11 bases separated the two germline ends. The CDR3 consists of 13 residues. Looked up from germline, CDR1 is MNHEY and CDR2 is SVGAGI.

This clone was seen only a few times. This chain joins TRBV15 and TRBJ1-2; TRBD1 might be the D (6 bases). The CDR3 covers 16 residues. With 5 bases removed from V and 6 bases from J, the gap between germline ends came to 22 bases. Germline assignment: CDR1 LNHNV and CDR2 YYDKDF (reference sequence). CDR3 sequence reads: CATSGGAQGNSDGYTF. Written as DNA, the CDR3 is TGTGCCACCAGCGGCGGTGCTCAGGGGAATTCGGATGGCTACACCTTC.

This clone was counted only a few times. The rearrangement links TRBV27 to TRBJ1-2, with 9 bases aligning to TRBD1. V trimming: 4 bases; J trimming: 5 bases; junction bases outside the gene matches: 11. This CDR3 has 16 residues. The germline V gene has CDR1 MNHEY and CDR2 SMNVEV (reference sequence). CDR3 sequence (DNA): TGTGCCAGCAGTTCGACAACAGGGGGCGCTGGATATGGCTACACCTTC. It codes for CASSSTTGGAGYGYTF.

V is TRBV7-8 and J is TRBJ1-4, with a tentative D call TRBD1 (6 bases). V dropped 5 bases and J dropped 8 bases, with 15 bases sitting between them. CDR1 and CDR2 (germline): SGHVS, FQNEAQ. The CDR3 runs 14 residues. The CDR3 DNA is TGTGCCAGCAGCGCACAGGGTGGATACGAAAAACTGTTTTTT. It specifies CASSAQGGYEKLFF.

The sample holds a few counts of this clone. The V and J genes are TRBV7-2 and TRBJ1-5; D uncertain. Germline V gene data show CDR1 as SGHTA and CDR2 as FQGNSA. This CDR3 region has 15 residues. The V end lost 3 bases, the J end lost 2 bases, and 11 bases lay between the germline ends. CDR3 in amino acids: CASSFQANRNQPQHF. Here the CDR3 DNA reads TGTGCCAGCAGCTTTCAGGCTAATCGCAATCAGCCCCAGCATTTT. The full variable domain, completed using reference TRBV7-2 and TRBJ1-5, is GAGVSQSPSNKVTEKGKDVELRCDPISGHTALYWYRQSLGQGLEFLIYFQGNSAPDKSGLPSDRFSAERTGGSVSTLTIQRTQQEDSAVYLCASSFQANRNQPQHFGDGTRLSIL.

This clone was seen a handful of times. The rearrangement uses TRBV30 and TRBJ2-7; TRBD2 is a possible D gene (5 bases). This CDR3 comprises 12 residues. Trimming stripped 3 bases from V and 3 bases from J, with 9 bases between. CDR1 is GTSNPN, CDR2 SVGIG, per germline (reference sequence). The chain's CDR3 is CAWSRRGYEQYF. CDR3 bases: TGTGCCTGGAGCCGACGGGGCTACGAGCAGTACTTC.

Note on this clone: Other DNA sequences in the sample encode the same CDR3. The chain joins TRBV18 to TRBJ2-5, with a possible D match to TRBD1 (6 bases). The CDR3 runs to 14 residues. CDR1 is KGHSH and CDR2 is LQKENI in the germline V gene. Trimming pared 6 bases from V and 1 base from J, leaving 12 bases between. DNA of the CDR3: TGTGCCAGCTCCCTAAGGGGGATCCAAGAGACCCAGTACTTC. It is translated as CASSLRGIQETQYF.

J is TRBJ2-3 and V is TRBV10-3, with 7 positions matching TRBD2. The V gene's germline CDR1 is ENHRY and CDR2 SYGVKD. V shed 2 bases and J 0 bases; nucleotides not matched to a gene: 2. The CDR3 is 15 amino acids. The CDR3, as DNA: TGTGCCATCAGTGAGGGACTAGGTAGCACAGATACGCAGTATTTT. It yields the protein CAISEGLGSTDTQYF.

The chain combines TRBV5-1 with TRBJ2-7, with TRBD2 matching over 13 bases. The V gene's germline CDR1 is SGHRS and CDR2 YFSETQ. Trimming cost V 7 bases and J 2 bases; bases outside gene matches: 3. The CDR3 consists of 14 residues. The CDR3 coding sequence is TGCGCCAGCCGGACTAGCGGGGGTCCCTACGAGCAGTACTTC. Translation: CASRTSGGPYEQYF.

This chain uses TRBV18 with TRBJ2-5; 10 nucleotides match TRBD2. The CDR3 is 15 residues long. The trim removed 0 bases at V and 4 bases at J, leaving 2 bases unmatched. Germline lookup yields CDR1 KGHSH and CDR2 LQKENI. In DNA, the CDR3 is TGTGCCAGCTCACCACCTAGCGGGAGGAGAGAGACCCAGTACTTC. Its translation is CASSPPSGRRETQYF.

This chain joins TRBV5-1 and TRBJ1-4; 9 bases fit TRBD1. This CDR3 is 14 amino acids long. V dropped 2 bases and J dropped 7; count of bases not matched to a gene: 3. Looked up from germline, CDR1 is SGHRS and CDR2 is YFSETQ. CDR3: CASSFGTGSEKLFF. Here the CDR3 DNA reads TGCGCCAGCAGCTTCGGGACAGGGAGTGAAAAACTGTTTTTT.

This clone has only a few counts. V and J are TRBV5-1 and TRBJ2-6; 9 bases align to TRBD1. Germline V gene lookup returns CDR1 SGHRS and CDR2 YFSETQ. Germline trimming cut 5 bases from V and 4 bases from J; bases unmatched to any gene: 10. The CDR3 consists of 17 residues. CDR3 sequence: CASSRDRGSAGANVLTF. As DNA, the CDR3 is TGCGCCAGCAGTAGAGACAGGGGGTCTGCAGGGGCCAACGTCCTGACTTTC.

Here the CDR3 DNA reads TGCGCCAGCAGCTTGGTCGGGACTAGCTCGGGAGATACGCAGTATTTT. Protein product: CASSLVGTSSGDTQYF. The chain joins TRBV5-1 to TRBJ2-3, with TRBD2 identical over 9 bases. After removal of 0 bases from V and 5 bases from J, the junction contained 7 bases not matched to a gene. The CDR3 runs 16 residues. The germline V gene encodes CDR1 SGHRS and CDR2 YFSETQ.

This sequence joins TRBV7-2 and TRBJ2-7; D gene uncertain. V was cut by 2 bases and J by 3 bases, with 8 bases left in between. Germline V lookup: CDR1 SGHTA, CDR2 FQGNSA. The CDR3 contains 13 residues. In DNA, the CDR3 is TGTGCCAGCAGCTTAATTTTCCGCTACGAGCAGTACTTC. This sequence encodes CASSLIFRYEQYF.

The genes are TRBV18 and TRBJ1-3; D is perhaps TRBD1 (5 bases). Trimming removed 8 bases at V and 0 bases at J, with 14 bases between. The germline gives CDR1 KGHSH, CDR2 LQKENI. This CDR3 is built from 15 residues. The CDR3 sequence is CASAPTDDSGNTIYF. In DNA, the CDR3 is TGTGCCAGCGCGCCGACAGATGACTCTGGAAACACCATATATTTT.